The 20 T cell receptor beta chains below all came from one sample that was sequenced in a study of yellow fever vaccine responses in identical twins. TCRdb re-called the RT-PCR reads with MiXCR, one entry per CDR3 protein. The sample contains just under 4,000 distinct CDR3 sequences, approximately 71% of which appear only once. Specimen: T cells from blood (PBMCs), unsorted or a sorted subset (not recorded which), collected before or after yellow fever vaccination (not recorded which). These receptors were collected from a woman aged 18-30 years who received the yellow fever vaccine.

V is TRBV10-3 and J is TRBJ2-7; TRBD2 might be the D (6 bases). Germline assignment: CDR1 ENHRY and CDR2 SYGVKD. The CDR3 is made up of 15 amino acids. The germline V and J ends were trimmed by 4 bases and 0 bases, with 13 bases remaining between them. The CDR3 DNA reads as TGTGCCATCAGTGCGTTAGCGGATAGCTCCTACGAGCAGTACTTC. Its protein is CAISALADSSYEQYF.

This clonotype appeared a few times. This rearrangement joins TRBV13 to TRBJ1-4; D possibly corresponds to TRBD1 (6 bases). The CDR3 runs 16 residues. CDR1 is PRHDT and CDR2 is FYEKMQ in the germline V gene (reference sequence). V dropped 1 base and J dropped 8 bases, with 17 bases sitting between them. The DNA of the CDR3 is TGTGCCAGCAGCTTAGTTACGGATCGAGGGGGAGAAAAACTGTTTTTT. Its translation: CASSLVTDRGGEKLFF.

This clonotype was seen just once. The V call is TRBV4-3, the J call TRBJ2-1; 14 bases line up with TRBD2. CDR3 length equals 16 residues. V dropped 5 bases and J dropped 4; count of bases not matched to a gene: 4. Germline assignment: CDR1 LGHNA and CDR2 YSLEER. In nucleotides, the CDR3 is TGCGCCAGCAGCTCGACTAGCGGGGGGGAATACAATGAGCAGTTCTTC. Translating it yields CASSSTSGGEYNEQFF.

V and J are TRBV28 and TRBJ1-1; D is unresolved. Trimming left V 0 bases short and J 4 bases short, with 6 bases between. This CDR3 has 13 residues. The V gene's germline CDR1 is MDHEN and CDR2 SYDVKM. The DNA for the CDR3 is TGTGCCAGCAGTTTATGGGGAGGCACTGAAGCTTTCTTT. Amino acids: CASSLWGGTEAFF. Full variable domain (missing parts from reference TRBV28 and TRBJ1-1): DVKVTQSSRYLVKRTGEKVFLECVQDMDHENMFWYRQDPGLGLRLIYFSYDVKMKEKGDIPEGYSVSREKKERFSLILESASTNQTSMYLCASSLWGGTEAFFGQGTRLTVV.

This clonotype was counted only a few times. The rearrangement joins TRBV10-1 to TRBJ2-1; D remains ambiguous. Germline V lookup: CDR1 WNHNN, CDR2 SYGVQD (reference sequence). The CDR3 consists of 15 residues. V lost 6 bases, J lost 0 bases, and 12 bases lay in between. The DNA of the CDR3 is TGCGCCAGCAGCCGTGACCTGAGCTCCTACAATGAGCAGTTCTTC. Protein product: CASSRDLSSYNEQFF.

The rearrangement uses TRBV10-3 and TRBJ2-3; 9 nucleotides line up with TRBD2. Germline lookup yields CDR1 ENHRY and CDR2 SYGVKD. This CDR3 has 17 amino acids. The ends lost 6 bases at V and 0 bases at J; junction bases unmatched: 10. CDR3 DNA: TGTGCCATCAGACCTAGCGGGGAGATCTCCAGCACAGATACGCAGTATTTT. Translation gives CAIRPSGEISSTDTQYF.

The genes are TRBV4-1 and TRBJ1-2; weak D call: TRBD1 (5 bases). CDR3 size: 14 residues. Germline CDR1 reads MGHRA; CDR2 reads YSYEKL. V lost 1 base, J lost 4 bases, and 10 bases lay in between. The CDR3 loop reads CASSQAGVGYGYTF. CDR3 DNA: TGCGCCAGCAGCCAAGCGGGGGTTGGCTATGGCTACACCTTC.

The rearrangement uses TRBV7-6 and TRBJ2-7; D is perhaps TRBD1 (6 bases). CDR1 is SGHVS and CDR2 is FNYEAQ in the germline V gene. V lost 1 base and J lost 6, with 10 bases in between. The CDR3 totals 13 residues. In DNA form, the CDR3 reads TGTGCCAGCAGCTTAGGACAGGACGGCGAGCAGTACTTC. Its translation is CASSLGQDGEQYF.

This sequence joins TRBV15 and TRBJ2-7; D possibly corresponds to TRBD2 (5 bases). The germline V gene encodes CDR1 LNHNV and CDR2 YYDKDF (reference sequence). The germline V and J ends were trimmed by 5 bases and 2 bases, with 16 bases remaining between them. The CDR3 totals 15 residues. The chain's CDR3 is CATSLRTDAPYEQYF. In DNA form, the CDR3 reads TGTGCCACCAGCCTCCGGACTGATGCTCCCTACGAGCAGTACTTC.

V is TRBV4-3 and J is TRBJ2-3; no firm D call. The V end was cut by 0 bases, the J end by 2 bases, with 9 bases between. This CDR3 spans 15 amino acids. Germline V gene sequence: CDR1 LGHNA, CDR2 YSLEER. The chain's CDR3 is CASSQELGSTDTQYF. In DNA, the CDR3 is TGCGCCAGCAGCCAAGAGTTGGGATCCACAGATACGCAGTATTTT.

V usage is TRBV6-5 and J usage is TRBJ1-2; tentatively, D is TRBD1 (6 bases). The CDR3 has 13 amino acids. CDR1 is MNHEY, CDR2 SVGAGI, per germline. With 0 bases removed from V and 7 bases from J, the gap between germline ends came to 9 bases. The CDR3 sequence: CASSYSTGSGYTF. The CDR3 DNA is TGTGCCAGCAGTTACTCAACAGGGTCTGGCTACACCTTC.

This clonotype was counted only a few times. The CDR3 is CATSSDFTYEQYF. CDR3 sequence (DNA): TGTGCCACCAGCAGCGACTTTACCTACGAGCAGTACTTC. The V gene is TRBV15, the J gene TRBJ2-7, with unresolved D. The CDR3 is 13 amino acids. The germline V and J ends were trimmed by 3 bases and 2 bases, with 8 bases remaining between them. CDR1 and CDR2 (germline): LNHNV, YYDKDF (reference sequence). Full variable domain (missing parts from reference TRBV15 and TRBJ2-7): DAMVIQNPRYQVTQFGKPVTLSCSQTLNHNVMYWYQQKSSQAPKLLFHYYDKDFNNEADTPDNFQSRRPNTSFCFLDIRSPGLGDTAMYLCATSSDFTYEQYFGPGTRLTVT.

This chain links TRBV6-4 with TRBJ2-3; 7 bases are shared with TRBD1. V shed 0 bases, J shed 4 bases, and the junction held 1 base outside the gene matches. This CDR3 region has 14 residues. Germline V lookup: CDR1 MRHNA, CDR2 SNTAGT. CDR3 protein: CASSDSGGADTQYF. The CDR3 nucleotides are TGTGCCAGCAGTGACTCAGGGGGCGCAGATACGCAGTATTTT.

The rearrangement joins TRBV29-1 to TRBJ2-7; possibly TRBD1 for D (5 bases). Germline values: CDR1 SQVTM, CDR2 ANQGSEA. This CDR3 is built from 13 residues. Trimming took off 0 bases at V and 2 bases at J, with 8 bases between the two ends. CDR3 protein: CSVEEGAPYEQYF. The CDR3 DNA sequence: TGCAGCGTTGAAGAAGGGGCCCCCTACGAGCAGTACTTC.

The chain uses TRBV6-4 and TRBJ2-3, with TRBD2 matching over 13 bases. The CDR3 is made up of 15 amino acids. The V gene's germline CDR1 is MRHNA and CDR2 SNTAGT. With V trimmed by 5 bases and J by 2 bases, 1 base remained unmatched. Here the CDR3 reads CASSTSGGATDTQYF. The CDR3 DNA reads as TGTGCCAGCAGTACTAGCGGGGGGGCCACAGATACGCAGTATTTT.

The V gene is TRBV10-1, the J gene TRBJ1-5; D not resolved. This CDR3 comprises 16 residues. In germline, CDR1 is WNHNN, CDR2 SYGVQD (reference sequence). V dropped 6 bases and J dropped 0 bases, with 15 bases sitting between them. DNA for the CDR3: TGCGCCAGCAGACAGACCGTATTTTATAGCAATCAGCCCCAGCATTTT. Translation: CASRQTVFYSNQPQHF.

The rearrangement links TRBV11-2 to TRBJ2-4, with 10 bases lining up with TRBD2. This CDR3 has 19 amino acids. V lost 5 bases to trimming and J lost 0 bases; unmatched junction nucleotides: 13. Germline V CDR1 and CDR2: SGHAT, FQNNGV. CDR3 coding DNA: TGTGCCAGCAGCGCTGGACTAGCGGAGGAAAGACTAGCCAAAAACATTCAGTACTTC. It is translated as CASSAGLAEERLAKNIQYF.

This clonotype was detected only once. The DNA for the CDR3 is TGCGCCAGCAGCCAACTGTGGGGTGATGGCTACACCTTC. Its protein product is CASSQLWGDGYTF. This rearrangement joins TRBV4-3 to TRBJ1-2; D is undetermined. Trimming took 2 bases from V and 6 from J, leaving 10 bases between them. This CDR3 has 13 residues. Germline CDR1 is LGHNA and CDR2 is YSLEER.

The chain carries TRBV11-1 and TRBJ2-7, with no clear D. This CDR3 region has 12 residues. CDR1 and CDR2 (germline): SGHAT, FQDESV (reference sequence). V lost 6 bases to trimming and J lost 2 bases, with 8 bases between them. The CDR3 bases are TGTGCCAGCAGTCCGACTCCCTACGAGCAGTACTTC. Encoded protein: CASSPTPYEQYF.

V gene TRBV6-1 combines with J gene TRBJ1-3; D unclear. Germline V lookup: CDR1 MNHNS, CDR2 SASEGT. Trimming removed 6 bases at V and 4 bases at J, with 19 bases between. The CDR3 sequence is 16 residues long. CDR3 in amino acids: CASSPPDRNPGNTIYF. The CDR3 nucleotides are TGTGCCAGCAGCCCTCCCGACCGAAACCCCGGAAACACCATATATTTT.